These T cell receptor beta chains were read from a single sample in a study of cytomegalovirus exposure and HLA in healthy donors. Clones were read by immunoSEQ multiplex PCR, and TCRdb kept only the in-frame ones, dropping some. The sample contains 150,000 to 200,000 clones, about four fifths of which appear only once. The specimen sequenced was PBMCs. The origin of the receptors is a man younger than 30 in good health and CMV-seronegative. The CDR3 runs from the conserved cysteine through the conserved F or W. The order of the fields is clone size, J gene, D gene, V gene, CDR3 DNA, CDR3 protein. The D gene is left open where the match is weak. For some rows the clone size is stated as once, few or many, or as a class when expanded; others skip it.

>.|TRBJ1-1|TRBD1|TRBV28
TGTGCCAGCATCAACATACCGGGACAGGGGGGATGGAACACTGAAGCTTTCTTT
CASINIPGQGGWNTEAFF
>.|TRBJ1-1|.|TRBV9
TGTGCCAGCAGCCCTATAATAGGGGCGACTGAAGCTTTCTTT
CASSPIIGATEAFF
>.|TRBJ2-7|TRBD1|TRBV4-3
TGCGCCAGCAGCCAAGATCTGGACAGGGAGATCTACGAGCAGTACTTC
CASSQDLDREIYEQYF
>.|TRBJ1-1|.|TRBV7-8
TGTGCCAGCAGCTTACCCCGGGGGAACACTGAAGCTTTCTTT
CASSLPRGNTEAFF
>once|TRBJ2-5|.|TRBV7-9
TGTGCCAGCAGCTACGGAGGGCAACAAGAGACCCAGTACTTC
CASSYGGQQETQYF
>.|TRBJ1-2|.|TRBV27
TGTGCCAGCGCTCAGGGGTCCTATGGCTACACCTTC
CASAQGSYGYTF
>.|TRBJ1-4|.|TRBV5-1
TGCGCCAGCAGCTTGGCGGGGGGCTCTGGTGAAAAACTGTTTTTT
CASSLAGGSGEKLFF
>.|TRBJ2-7|TRBD2|TRBV4-3
TGCGCCAGCAGCCAATTGGGCGGGGGGGCCTACGAGCAGTACTTC
CASSQLGGGAYEQYF
>.|TRBJ1-4|TRBD1|TRBV19
TGTGCCAGTAGTATATTCGGACGGGACAGGGGGCGCGATAAGAAACTGTTTTTT
CASSIFGRDRGRDKKLFF
>.|TRBJ2-1|TRBD2|TRBV25-1
TGTGCCAGCAGTGGAGCGGGAGGGCCAGGAGATGAGCAGTTCTTC
CASSGAGGPGDEQFF
>few|TRBJ1-6|TRBD1|TRBV10-3
TGTGCCATCAGTGACCCGGACAGGGTGAAGATTAATTCACCCCTCCACTTT
CAISDPDRVKINSPLHF
>.|TRBJ2-3|TRBD2|TRBV6-1
TGTGCCAGCAGTCGGACTAGCGGGGGGGCAAATACGCAGTATTTT
CASSRTSGGANTQYF
>few|TRBJ1-2|TRBD1|TRBV5-6
TGTGCCAGCAGCCCCCGGGACAGTGAACGTTGGGGCTACACCTTC
CASSPRDSERWGYTF
>.|TRBJ2-5|.|TRBV5-1
TGCGCCAGCAGCTTTAATGAGGGAAAGACCCAGTACTTC
CASSFNEGKTQYF
>few|TRBJ2-7|.|TRBV14
TGTGCCAGCAGCCAAGATGCAGGACACGTCTACGAGCAGTACTTC
CASSQDAGHVYEQYF
>few|TRBJ1-4|.|TRBV11-2
TGTGCCAGCAGCCCGCCTGACAGAGAAAAACTGTTTTTT
CASSPPDREKLFF
>.|TRBJ1-2|.|TRBV28
TGTGCCAGCAGTTCCCGCCAGGGCTACGTCTACACCTTC
CASSSRQGYVYTF
>.|TRBJ2-2|.|TRBV7-2
TGTGCCAGCAAACTTCCCCTGAGCACCGGGGAGCTGTTTTTT
CASKLPLSTGELFF
>.|TRBJ2-1|.|TRBV4-3
TGCGCCAGCAGCCCACGGGGGGCTTCCTACAATGAGCAGTTCTTC
CASSPRGASYNEQFF
>.|TRBJ1-3|.|TRBV4-2
TGTGCCAGCAGCCAACCGGGACAAACTGGAAACACCATATATTTT
CASSQPGQTGNTIYF
>.|TRBJ2-3|TRBD2|TRBV7-2
TGTGCCAGCACCCCACGGGGCGGGAGATCGGCAGATACGCAGTATTTT
CASTPRGGRSADTQYF
>.|TRBJ1-1|.|TRBV4-3
TGCGCCAGCAGCCCTCACGGGGGGGAGACTGAAGCTTTCTTT
CASSPHGGETEAFF
>few|TRBJ2-2|.|TRBV11-3
TGTGCCAGCAGCTTAGGGCTCAGGGCGGCCGGGGAGCTGTTTTTT
CASSLGLRAAGELFF
>.|TRBJ1-1|.|TRBV28
TGTGCCAGCAGCCCCCCCCAGGGGAGCACTGAAGCTTTCTTT
CASSPPQGSTEAFF
>.|TRBJ2-1|.|TRBV5-1
TGCGCCAGCAGCTTAAGTCCGGGACTCCACAATGAGCAGTTCTTC
CASSLSPGLHNEQFF
>.|TRBJ1-5|TRBD1|TRBV28
TGTGCCAGCAGCTCCGGACAGGGTATTCGGCCCCAGCATTTT
CASSSGQGIRPQHF
>.|TRBJ1-6|.|TRBV2
TGTGCCAGCAGCTACGGGCGGGACTATAATTCACCCCTCCACTTT
CASSYGRDYNSPLHF
>.|TRBJ2-7|TRBD2|TRBV6-1
TGTGCCAGCAGTGAACAATTAGCGGGGGGTTTCGAGCAGTACTTC
CASSEQLAGGFEQYF